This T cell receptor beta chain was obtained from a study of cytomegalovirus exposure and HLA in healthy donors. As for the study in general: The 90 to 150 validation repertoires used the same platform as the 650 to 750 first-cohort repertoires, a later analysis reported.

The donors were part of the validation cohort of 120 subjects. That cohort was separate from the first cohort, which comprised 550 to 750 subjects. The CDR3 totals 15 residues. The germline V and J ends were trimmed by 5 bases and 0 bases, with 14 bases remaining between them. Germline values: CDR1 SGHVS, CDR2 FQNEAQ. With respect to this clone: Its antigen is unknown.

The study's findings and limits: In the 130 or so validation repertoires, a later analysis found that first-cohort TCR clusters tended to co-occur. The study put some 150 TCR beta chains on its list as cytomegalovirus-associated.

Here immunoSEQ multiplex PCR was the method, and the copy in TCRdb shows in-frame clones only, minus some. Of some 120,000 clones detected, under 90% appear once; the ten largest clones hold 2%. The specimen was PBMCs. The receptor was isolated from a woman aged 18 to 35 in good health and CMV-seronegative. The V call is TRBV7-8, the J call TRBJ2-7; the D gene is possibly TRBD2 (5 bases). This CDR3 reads CASSPRTGSSYEQYF. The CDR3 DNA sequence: TGTGCCAGCAGCCCCAGGACTGGGAGCTCCTACGAGCAGTACTTC.